This T cell receptor (beta chain) was sequenced in a study of Graves' ophthalmopathy and Graves' hyperthyroidism. Overall study findings and caveats: Also, most clonotypes expanded in the thyroid above 0.001 frequency appeared in blood. Ophthalmopathy could be told apart from stable hyperthyroidism by a 13-signature model (around 88% sensitivity, roughly 81% specificity).

Amplification targeted the TCR beta CDR3 regions, with RNA transcripts as the source material. The library came from an HTBI-primed first-round RT-PCR and a second-round multiplex PCR. TCRdb used MiXCR to reprocess the multiplex PCR reads, holding one entry per CDR3 protein. The sample contains 200,000 to 250,000 distinct CDR3 sequences, around a fifth of which appear only once. Moderate-to-severe activity, CAS ≥3, NOSPECS ≥4 and a duration under 3 months were seen in donors with ophthalmopathy. Establishment of the diagnosis relied upon clinical symptoms, serum thyroxine, TRAb, thyroid ultrasound and orbital computed tomography. Between the trimmed V and J ends, which lost 7 bases and 9 bases, there was a span of 14 bases. This CDR3 region has 13 residues. Germline-derived CDR1 and CDR2 are SGHRS and YFSETQ. There are many counts of this clonotype. Its antigen is not known.

The receptor comes from a woman aged 50 to 60 with Graves' ophthalmopathy. The gene calls are TRBV5-1 and TRBJ1-6; a possible D gene is TRBD1 (5 bases). Sequencing input: peripheral blood. The DNA for the CDR3 is TGCGCCAGCCGCAGGGAAGGTGGTTCACCCCTCCACTTT. Amino acids: CASRREGGSPLHF. Based on the CDR3 plus reference TRBV5-1 and TRBJ1-6, the full variable domain is KAGVTQTPRYLIKTRGQQVTLSCSPISGHRSVSWYQQTPGQGLQFLFEYFSETQRNKGNFPGRFSGRQFSNSRSEMNVSTLELGDSALYLCASRREGGSPLHFGNGTRLTVT.